The sequence of this TCR beta chain was determined in a study of spatial heterogeneity in lung cancer. As for the study in general: Beta-chain sequences consistently outnumbered alpha-chain sequences in detection.

Trimming cost V 6 bases and J 4 bases, with 12 bases left between them. Germline CDR1 and CDR2: MNHEY and SVGAGI. CDR3 length: 13 residues. As to time point: sample taken at primary tumor resection. Unsorted whole RNA from tumor, nontumor lung or frozen PBMC underwent sequencing. Overall study results and limits: Counts of expanded alpha and beta TCRs within tumors tracked the tumor nonsynonymous mutation count.

This clonotype was observed many times. No antigen is known for it. Each TCR cDNA molecule carried a unique molecular identifier. TCRdb called the 5' RACE reads again in MiXCR, with one record for every CDR3 protein. The sample lists 5,000 or so distinct CDR3 sequences; under 7.5% were seen once. This receptor was identified in a male donor with early-stage non-small cell lung cancer. The J gene is TRBJ1-2, the V gene TRBV6-5, with a tentative D call TRBD1 (5 bases). This specimen consisted of lung tumor tissue, obtained at surgery. The CDR3 coding sequence is TGTGCCAGCAGCCCCAGGGACCTCTATGGCTACACCTTC. Its protein is CASSPRDLYGYTF.